A selection of T cell receptor beta chains follows, all from one sample in a study of Ad26.COV2.S vaccination and SARS-CoV-2 variants. Only in-frame clones appear in the TCRdb table, and some are missing; sequencing was by immunoSEQ multiplex PCR. Of hundreds of thousands of clones listed, approximately 90% are singletons. The sample here was peripheral blood, taken in a trial of Ad26.COV2.S vaccine versus placebo. These receptors came from a person between 18 and 65 years old who received the Ad26.COV2.S COVID-19 vaccine or a placebo. Both conserved end residues are part of each CDR3. The D gene is left open where the match is weak.

v_gene: TRBV27
j_gene: TRBJ2-1
d_gene: TRBD2
CDR3nt: TGTGCCAGCAGTTTCGCTAGCGGAATCTCCTACAATGAGCAGTTCTTC
CDR3aa: CASSFASGISYNEQFF

v_gene: TRBV28
j_gene: TRBJ1-4
d_gene: TRBD1
CDR3nt: TGTGCCAGCAGACGTTCGGGACAGGTAGGTTTTGCTAATGAAAAACTGTTTTTT
CDR3aa: CASRRSGQVGFANEKLFF

v_gene: TRBV9
j_gene: TRBJ2-6
d_gene: .
CDR3nt: TGTGCCAGCAGCGTTCTGGGGCTTGGGGCCAACGTCCTGACTTTC
CDR3aa: CASSVLGLGANVLTF

v_gene: TRBV19
j_gene: TRBJ1-5
d_gene: TRBD1
CDR3nt: TGTGCCAGTAGTCCGGGGACAGGGCTACGGCAGCCCCAGCATTTT
CDR3aa: CASSPGTGLRQPQHF

v_gene: TRBV30
j_gene: TRBJ2-7
d_gene: TRBD1
CDR3nt: TGTGCCTGGAGTGGACAGGGGGGGATCTACGAGCAGTACTTC
CDR3aa: CAWSGQGGIYEQYF

v_gene: TRBV7-9
j_gene: TRBJ2-1
d_gene: TRBD2
CDR3nt: TGTGCCAGCAGCTTAGGAAGCGGGATGTTGTACAATGAGCAGTTCTTC
CDR3aa: CASSLGSGMLYNEQFF

v_gene: TRBV5-1
j_gene: TRBJ2-3
d_gene: TRBD2
CDR3nt: TGCGCCAGCAGCAACGGACTAGAGCGCGATACGCAGTATTTT
CDR3aa: CASSNGLERDTQYF

v_gene: TRBV28
j_gene: TRBJ1-4
d_gene: .
CDR3nt: TGTGCCAGCAGTTTAAGTCGGCCAGCGGAAAAACTGTTTTTT
CDR3aa: CASSLSRPAEKLFF

v_gene: TRBV15
j_gene: TRBJ2-2
d_gene: TRBD1
CDR3nt: TGTGCCACCAGCAGGGGACAGGGGGTTGCCACCGGGGAGCTGTTTTTT
CDR3aa: CATSRGQGVATGELFF

v_gene: TRBV12-3/TRBV12-4
j_gene: TRBJ2-3
d_gene: .
CDR3nt: TGTGCCAGCACCCTCCGGCCAGATACGCAGTATTTT
CDR3aa: CASTLRPDTQYF